These 4 T cell receptor beta chains share one sample of origin, sequenced in a study of T cell repertoires in cytomegalovirus infection. Their recognized antigens are unknown. TCRdb recomputed calls from the reads with MiXCR, one row per CDR3 protein. The sample holds tens of thousands of distinct CDR3 sequences, roughly 28% seen once. The source was CD8+ T cells from cultured PBMCs, collected from culture after CMV antigen stimulation. These receptors were obtained from a human donor in good health (CMV status not recorded). Some clones in this sample may be carry-over from other donors' samples.

This clonotype came up many times. The genes are TRBV19 and TRBJ2-1; 7 nucleotides match TRBD1. V lost 5 bases and J lost 5; bases outside the gene matches: 9. The CDR3 length is 15 residues. Germline values: CDR1 LNHDA, CDR2 SQIVND (reference sequence). DNA for the CDR3: TGTGCCAGTAGTCACCGGGACAGACAGGACAATGAGCAGTTCTTC. Protein product: CASSHRDRQDNEQFF.

The CDR3 coding sequence is TGTGCCAGCAGTCCACCGACTAGCTACAATGAGCAGTTCTTC. Translated: CASSPPTSYNEQFF. This chain joins TRBV12-3 or TRBV12-4 and TRBJ2-1, with a possible D match to TRBD2 (6 bases). The CDR3 sequence is 14 residues long. V was shortened by 5 bases and J by 3 bases, with 11 bases between the two germline ends.

This clonotype came up many times. V and J are TRBV10-3 and TRBJ1-5; 7 bases align to TRBD1. The V and J ends lost 3 bases and 2 bases, in that order; junction bases with no gene match: 1. Germline loops: CDR1 ENHRY, CDR2 SYGVKD. The CDR3 consists of 14 residues. As DNA, the CDR3 is TGTGCCATCAGTGACCAGGGGGGCAATCAGCCCCAGCATTTT. It encodes CAISDQGGNQPQHF.

The chain employs TRBV11-2 and TRBJ2-7, with 12 bases that match TRBD2. Germline trimming cut 0 bases from V and 7 bases from J; bases unmatched to any gene: 4. The CDR3 length is 15 residues. Germline V CDR1 and CDR2: SGHAT, FQNNGV. The CDR3, as DNA: TGTGCCAGCAGCTTAGAACTAGCGGGAGGTTGGGAGCAGTACTTC. Encoded protein: CASSLELAGGWEQYF.